This TCR beta chain was profiled in a study of T-cell reconstitution after alpha-beta-depleted transplantation in children. Unique molecular identifiers were incorporated into the prepared TCRbeta library. A single record per CDR3 protein comes from TCRdb applying MiXCR to the PCR reads. The table has approximately 210,000 distinct CDR3 sequences, over 15% seen once. Study-level points and caveats: Reported findings indicate that, about two months after transplant, alpha-beta T cells came from several hundred expanded clones, which were derived from non-depleted graft cells. Fresh T-cell production supplied most of the T-cell counts and diversity seen one year after transplant. From surviving recipient T cells and thymic progenitors came the high day-60 TCRbeta diversity observed in some patients.

To note about this clonotype: The antigen is undetermined.

The sequence came from a male patient aged 2 to 10 who had a stem cell transplant for acute lymphoblastic leukemia, so the T cells may come from the graft donor. This specimen consisted of PBMCs, mostly from graft donor cells, obtained 360 days after TCRalphabeta/CD19-depleted stem cell transplant.

The CDR3 DNA sequence: TGTGCCAGCAGCCCGGAACAGGGGGCTTTCGGGTACTTC. Protein sequence: CASSPEQGAFGYF. The rearrangement uses TRBV12-3 or TRBV12-4 and TRBJ2-7, with TRBD1 matching over 9 bases. V shed 6 bases, J shed 12 bases, and the junction held 12 bases outside the gene matches. The CDR3 has 13 residues.